The 18 T cell receptor beta chains below were found in one sample sequenced in a study of T cells after yellow fever vaccination. In TCRdb, the 5' RACE reads were re-called with MiXCR into one record per CDR3 protein. Among a few hundred thousand distinct CDR3 sequences, roughly 17% were seen once, and the ten largest hold 15% to 20%. The sample here was PBMCs, taken less than 6 days after the first yellow fever vaccination. The receptor set was obtained from a man aged 18 to 35 who received the YFV17D yellow fever vaccine.

This clonotype has just one count. The chain links TRBV6-5 to TRBJ2-3; D remains ambiguous. Germline CDR1 is MNHEY and CDR2 is SVGAGI. The V end was cut by 4 bases, the J end by 0 bases, with 8 bases between. This CDR3 is 14 amino acids long. The CDR3 bases are TGTGCCAGCAGTTGGAACCCGAGCACAGATACGCAGTATTTT. Translating it yields CASSWNPSTDTQYF.

V is TRBV5-1 and J is TRBJ2-5, with no clear D. This CDR3 contains 13 residues. CDR1 and CDR2 from the germline V gene are SGHRS and YFSETQ. V was cut by 4 bases and J by 1 base, with 8 bases left in between. The CDR3 DNA follows: TGCGCCAGCAGCCGCACTCCCCAAGAGACCCAGTACTTC. Protein product: CASSRTPQETQYF.

This clonotype has ten or more counts. The chain combines TRBV7-2 with TRBJ2-3, with unresolved D. V lost 5 bases, J lost 2 bases, and 5 bases lay in between. The CDR3 covers 12 residues. The germline CDR1 and CDR2 sequences are SGHTA and FQGNSA. The CDR3 loop is CASSAFTDTQYF. The CDR3 bases are TGTGCCAGCAGCGCATTCACAGATACGCAGTATTTT.

The CDR3 nucleotides read TGTGCCAGCAGCTTAGGTGCAGGGGACACTGAAGCTTTCTTT. It codes for CASSLGAGDTEAFF. The chain is built from TRBV7-9 and TRBJ1-1, with a possible D match to TRBD1 (6 bases). Trimming shortened V by 1 base and J by 3 bases, and 9 bases separated the two germline ends. The CDR3 length is 14 residues. Looked up from germline, CDR1 is SEHNR and CDR2 is FQNEAQ (reference sequence).

The rearrangement joins TRBV6-1 to TRBJ2-3; a possible D gene is TRBD2 (7 bases). Germline CDR1 is MNHNS and CDR2 is SASEGT. V lost 2 bases and J lost 4, with 19 bases in between. The CDR3 length is 17 residues. DNA for the CDR3: TGTGCCAGCAGTGAAATCATCGTGGGGGGGGCGGCAGATACGCAGTATTTT. It specifies CASSEIIVGGAADTQYF.

A few counts support this clonotype. This chain connects TRBV24-1 to TRBJ2-1; the D gene is possibly TRBD2 (5 bases). V gave up 11 bases and J gave up 2 bases, with 12 bases separating them. Germline V lookup: CDR1 KGHDR, CDR2 SFDVKD. CDR3 length: 13 residues. For the CDR3, the DNA is TGTGCCAACAGACTAACCCCCTACAATGAGCAGTTCTTC. Translating it yields CANRLTPYNEQFF.

The V gene is TRBV5-1, the J gene TRBJ1-1, with a tentative D call TRBD1 (6 bases). The CDR3 contains 15 residues. With 0 bases removed from V and 1 base from J, the gap between germline ends came to 10 bases. Per the germline V gene, CDR1 is SGHRS and CDR2 is YFSETQ. The DNA for the CDR3 is TGCGCCAGCAGCTTGGCTAGGACAGAGAACACTGAAGCTTTCTTT. Translating it yields CASSLARTENTEAFF. Based on the CDR3 plus reference TRBV5-1 and TRBJ1-1, the full variable domain is KAGVTQTPRYLIKTRGQQVTLSCSPISGHRSVSWYQQTPGQGLQFLFEYFSETQRNKGNFPGRFSGRQFSNSRSEMNVSTLELGDSALYLCASSLARTENTEAFFGQGTRLTVV.

This clonotype was counted a few times. The chain combines TRBV7-2 with TRBJ1-5, with D possibly TRBD1 on 5 matching bases. Trimming cost V 1 base and J 6 bases, with 16 bases left between them. Germline lookup yields CDR1 SGHTA and CDR2 FQGNSA. The CDR3 is made up of 16 amino acids. CDR3 sequence (DNA): TGTGCCAGCAGCTTAGGACAGATGGGAATCAGTCAGCCCCAGCATTTT. This codes for CASSLGQMGISQPQHF.

This clonotype was seen only a few times. The chain uses TRBV7-9 and TRBJ2-7, with D uncertain. CDR3 length: 15 amino acids. Trimming took 4 bases from V and 0 from J, leaving 13 bases between them. Looked up from germline, CDR1 is SEHNR and CDR2 is FQNEAQ (reference sequence). The CDR3 region has the DNA TGTGCCAGCAGCTCCGACAAAACATTCTCCTACGAGCAGTACTTC. It yields the protein CASSSDKTFSYEQYF.

The chain employs TRBV2 and TRBJ1-1; possible D gene TRBD1, 5 bases. V was trimmed by 8 bases and J by 0 bases, leaving 13 bases between them. The CDR3 runs to 14 residues. The germline V gene has CDR1 SNHLY and CDR2 FYNNEI. The CDR3 DNA is TGTGCCAGCTTACTGGACAAGCTGAACACTGAAGCTTTCTTT. Amino acids: CASLLDKLNTEAFF.

This clonotype was seen at least ten times. The V call is TRBV6-4, the J call TRBJ2-3; D may be TRBD1 (6 bases). There are 14 residues in the CDR3. Per germline, CDR1 MRHNA and CDR2 SNTAGT. Trimming stripped 8 bases from V and 0 bases from J, with 12 bases between. CDR3 in DNA: TGTGCCAGCGCGACAGGATTTAGCACAGATACGCAGTATTTT. Amino acids: CASATGFSTDTQYF.

The V gene is TRBV27, the J gene TRBJ1-4; perhaps TRBD1 as D (5 bases). This CDR3 spans 13 amino acids. CDR1 is MNHEY and CDR2 is SMNVEV in the germline V gene (reference sequence). The V end was cut by 8 bases, the J end by 8 bases, with 15 bases between. The CDR3 reads CASGGPWGEKLFF. The CDR3 bases are TGTGCCAGCGGCGGGCCTTGGGGCGAAAAACTGTTTTTT. The variable domain in full, with the rest retrieved from reference TRBV27 and TRBJ1-4, is EAQVTQNPRYLITVTGKKLTVTCSQNMNHEYMSWYRQDPGLGLRQIYYSMNVEVTDKGDVPEGYKVSRKEKRNFPLILESPSPNQTSLYFCASGGPWGEKLFFGSGTQLSVL.

This rearrangement joins TRBV9 to TRBJ1-6; D unresolved. With 0 bases removed from V and 9 bases from J, the gap between germline ends came to 10 bases. The length of the CDR3 is 14 residues. Germline V gene sequence: CDR1 SGDLS, CDR2 YYNGEE. In nucleotides, the CDR3 is TGTGCCAGCAGCGTAGGGACGGACTTTTCACCCCTCCACTTT. Its protein is CASSVGTDFSPLHF.

The chain combines TRBV6-2 or TRBV6-3 with TRBJ2-3; D remains unclear. Trimming cost V 0 bases and J 0 bases, with 13 bases left between them. This CDR3 has 17 amino acids. Germline CDR1 is MNHEY and CDR2 is SVGEGT. Here the CDR3 reads CASSYSIPRESTDTQYF. CDR3 in DNA: TGTGCCAGCAGTTACTCGATTCCTCGCGAGAGCACAGATACGCAGTATTTT.

The chain carries TRBV27 and TRBJ1-6; a possible D gene is TRBD1 (6 bases). There are 14 residues in the CDR3. Germline CDR1 and CDR2: MNHEY and SMNVEV (reference sequence). The V gene lost 6 bases and the J gene lost 6 bases, with 12 bases spanning the gap. CDR3 DNA sequence: TGTGCCAGCAGAGAGGGGGTTGGTAATTCACCCCTCCACTTT. Translated: CASREGVGNSPLHF.

This clonotype was counted between two and nine times. The chain is built from TRBV5-1 and TRBJ2-7; D is possibly TRBD1 (6 bases). Trimming stripped 6 bases from V and 6 bases from J, with 22 bases between. The CDR3 length is 15 residues. Germline assignment: CDR1 SGHRS and CDR2 YFSETQ. DNA of the CDR3: TGCGCCAGCAAGGCACGGGGACACCGCCCCCTCGAGCAGTACGTC. This encodes CASKARGHRPLEQYV.

This rearrangement joins TRBV7-6 to TRBJ2-7; no reliable D call. This CDR3 region has 15 residues. Germline V gene data show CDR1 as SGHVS and CDR2 as FNYEAQ. Trimming took off 2 bases at V and 0 bases at J, with 11 bases between the two ends. In DNA, the CDR3 is TGTGCCAGCAGCTTACAGGAACACAGCTCCTACGAGCAGTACGTC. Amino acid sequence: CASSLQEHSSYEQYV.

The chain is built from TRBV6-2 or TRBV6-3 and TRBJ2-1; a possible D gene is TRBD2 (7 bases). The CDR3 contains 17 residues. Germline lookup yields CDR1 MNHEY and CDR2 SVGEGT. V lost 2 bases, J lost 0 bases, and 14 bases lay in between. The CDR3 here is CASSYGGGLSSYNEQFF. The CDR3 DNA follows: TGTGCCAGCAGTTACGGCGGGGGCCTGAGCTCCTACAATGAGCAGTTCTTC.